The entry that follows covers one T cell receptor beta chain sequence. Peripheral blood, about 9.4 milliliters per donor, was collected. The data stem from a study of blood T cells in healthy people across ages. A second PCR of roughly 7 to 11 cycles used a sample-barcoded 5' primer and a J-beta primer mix. TCRdb recomputed calls from the 5' RACE reads with MiXCR, one row per CDR3 protein. Of almost 1 million distinct CDR3 sequences in the sample, roughly half were seen once. V was shortened by 5 bases and J by 0 bases, with 12 bases between the two germline ends. Germline V gene sequence: CDR1 SGHTA, CDR2 FQGNSA. The CDR3 runs 15 residues.

V and J are TRBV7-2 and TRBJ2-3, with a tentative D call TRBD2 (6 bases). Sequenced input: blood. This TCR derives from a woman between 55 and 75 years old in good health. DNA for the CDR3: TGTGCCAGCAGCCCCAGGGAGGTTAGCACAGATACGCAGTATTTT. It codes for CASSPREVSTDTQYF.